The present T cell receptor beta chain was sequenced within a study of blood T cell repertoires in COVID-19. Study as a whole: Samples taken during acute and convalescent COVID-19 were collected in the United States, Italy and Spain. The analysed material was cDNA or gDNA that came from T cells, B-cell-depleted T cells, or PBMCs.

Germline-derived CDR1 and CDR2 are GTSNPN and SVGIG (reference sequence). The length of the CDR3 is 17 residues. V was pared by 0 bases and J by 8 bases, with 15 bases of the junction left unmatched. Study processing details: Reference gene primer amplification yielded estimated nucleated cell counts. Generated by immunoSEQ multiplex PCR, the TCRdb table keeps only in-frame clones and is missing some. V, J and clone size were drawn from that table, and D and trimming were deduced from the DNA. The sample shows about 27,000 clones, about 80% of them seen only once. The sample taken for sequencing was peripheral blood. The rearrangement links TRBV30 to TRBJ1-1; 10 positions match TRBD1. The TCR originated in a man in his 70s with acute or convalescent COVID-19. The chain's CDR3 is CAWSVLPLTGGVGEAFF. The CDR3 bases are TGTGCCTGGAGTGTACTGCCCTTGACAGGGGGCGTGGGAGAAGCTTTCTTT.